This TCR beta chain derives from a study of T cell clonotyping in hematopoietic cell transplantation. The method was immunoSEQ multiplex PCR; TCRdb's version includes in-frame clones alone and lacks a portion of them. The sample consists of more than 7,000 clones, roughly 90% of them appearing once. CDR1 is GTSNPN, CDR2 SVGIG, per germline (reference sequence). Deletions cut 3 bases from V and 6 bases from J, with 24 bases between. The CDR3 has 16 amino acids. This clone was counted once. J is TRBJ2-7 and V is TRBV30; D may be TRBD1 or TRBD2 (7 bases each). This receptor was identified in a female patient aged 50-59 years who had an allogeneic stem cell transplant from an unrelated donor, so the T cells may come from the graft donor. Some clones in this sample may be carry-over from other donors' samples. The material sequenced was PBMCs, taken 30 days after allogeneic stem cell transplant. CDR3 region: CAWSKTGRGLGGEQYF. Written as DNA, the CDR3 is TGTGCCTGGAGCAAGACAGGGAGGGGATTGGGGGGCGAGCAGTACTTC.